This TCR beta chain was identified during a study of blood T cell repertoires in COVID-19. On the study more broadly: Both acute and convalescent COVID-19 samples were obtained from the United States, Italy and Spain. The analysed material was cDNA or gDNA that came from T cells, B-cell-depleted T cells, or PBMCs.

The count of this clone is one. Original analysis: Amplification with reference gene primers provided the estimates of nucleated cell counts. Libraries were prepared by immunoSEQ multiplex PCR; TCRdb keeps only in-frame clonotypes and omits some of them. From that table come the V and J calls and clone size; the DNA was used to work out D and trimming. Among about 210,000 clones listed, 86% were seen once. Assignments of participants to cohorts depended upon their own reported clinical history. CDR1 is SGHRS, CDR2 YFSETQ, per germline. The J segment lost 2 bases and the V segment lost 1 base, leaving 5 bases of the junction unmatched. There are 16 residues in the CDR3.

V gene TRBV5-1 combines with J gene TRBJ2-2; 7 positions match TRBD2. The receptor was isolated from a man between 40 and 49 years old with acute COVID-19. The specimen was PBMCs or T cells enriched from blood (not recorded which). CDR3 amino acids: CASSLSLAENTGELFF. The CDR3 DNA reads TGCGCCAGCAGCTTGAGTCTAGCGGAAAACACCGGGGAGCTGTTTTTT. Together with reference TRBV5-1 and TRBJ2-2, the CDR3 gives the full variable domain: KAGVTQTPRYLIKTRGQQVTLSCSPISGHRSVSWYQQTPGQGLQFLFEYFSETQRNKGNFPGRFSGRQFSNSRSEMNVSTLELGDSALYLCASSLSLAENTGELFFGEGSRLTVL.